This entry lists 12 T cell receptor beta chains sequenced from one sample in a study of spatial heterogeneity in lung cancer. These receptors' antigens are unknown. As to time point: sample taken at primary tumor resection. General study results and limits: Higher tumor mutation counts went along with higher counts of expanded intratumoral alpha and beta TCRs.

TCRdb itself ran the 5' RACE reads through MiXCR, one entry per CDR3 protein. The repertoire has 5,000 to 6,000 distinct CDR3 sequences, about an eighth of them found once; the top ten carry 15% to 17%. The sequences come from lung tumor tissue, collected at surgery. These receptors came from a female donor with early-stage non-small cell lung cancer.

This clonotype turned up a few times. The V and J genes are TRBV10-3 and TRBJ1-4; no firm D call. V was cut by 4 bases and J by 8 bases, with 11 bases left in between. This CDR3 is built from 13 residues. From germline, CDR1 is ENHRY and CDR2 SYGVKD. CDR3 nucleotides: TGTGCCATCAGTGCTGGGAGGTGGGAAAAACTGTTTTTT. Protein: CAISAGRWEKLFF.

The rearrangement links TRBV5-1 to TRBJ2-7, with D possibly TRBD1 on 6 matching bases. The CDR3 contains 14 residues. The germline V and J ends were trimmed by 4 bases and 2 bases, with 13 bases remaining between them. The germline gives CDR1 SGHRS, CDR2 YFSETQ. The CDR3: CASSQGQTTYEQYF. In DNA, the CDR3 is TGCGCCAGCAGCCAAGGACAGACGACCTACGAGCAGTACTTC.

This clonotype came up many times. V gene TRBV27 combines with J gene TRBJ2-2; 12 positions match TRBD1. V trimming: 2 bases; J trimming: 6 bases; junction bases outside the gene matches: 7. There are 17 residues in the CDR3. The germline CDR1 and CDR2 sequences are MNHEY and SMNVEV (reference sequence). The CDR3 bases are TGTGCCAGCAGTTTAAGCTGGGGACAGGGGGCCGCCGGGGAGCTGTTTTTT. Its translation: CASSLSWGQGAAGELFF.

The CDR3 DNA reads as TGTGCCCCCATAACGGCGGGAGGCCCCTACGAGCAGTACTTC. Amino acid sequence: CAPITAGGPYEQYF. This chain connects TRBV6-4 to TRBJ2-7; 8 bases map to TRBD2. The germline V gene has CDR1 MRHNA and CDR2 SNTAGT. V gave up 11 bases and J gave up 2 bases; unmatched junction bases: 11. The CDR3 is made up of 14 amino acids.

This clonotype was detected ten times or more. The chain carries TRBV24-1 and TRBJ2-1, with 11 bases aligning to TRBD2. Trimming removed 3 bases from V and 1 base from J; junction bases left unmatched: 4. Looked up from germline, CDR1 is KGHDR and CDR2 is SFDVKD. The CDR3 runs to 17 residues. CDR3 amino acids: CATSDGLAGGSYNEQFF. The CDR3 DNA sequence: TGTGCCACCAGTGATGGTCTAGCGGGAGGATCCTACAATGAGCAGTTCTTC.

Judged by abundance, this clonotype is medium-sized. The rearrangement uses TRBV6-1 and TRBJ1-4; D gene uncertain. The CDR3 has 15 amino acids. The V gene's germline CDR1 is MNHNS and CDR2 SASEGT. Between the trimmed V and J ends, which lost 3 bases and 4 bases, there was a span of 12 bases. CDR3 nucleotides: TGTGCCAGCAGTGAGAGGAGGGCCCATAATGAAAAACTGTTTTTT. It yields the protein CASSERRAHNEKLFF.

By share, this clonotype ranks as medium-sized (0.01 to 0.1%). The V gene is TRBV5-1, the J gene TRBJ2-7; unclear D gene. The CDR3 contains 13 residues. Germline-derived CDR1 and CDR2 are SGHRS and YFSETQ. V lost 3 bases and J 3 bases, leaving 10 bases between the germline ends. This CDR3 is CASSYYLGYEQYF. In nucleotides, the CDR3 is TGCGCCAGCAGCTACTATCTGGGCTACGAGCAGTACTTC.

V gene TRBV5-1 combines with J gene TRBJ2-1; 7 bases fit TRBD1. Germline V lookup: CDR1 SGHRS, CDR2 YFSETQ. The CDR3 totals 16 residues. Trimming removed 4 bases from V and 4 bases from J; junction bases left unmatched: 11. The CDR3 sequence is CASSVMGTVSYNEQFF. Here the CDR3 DNA reads TGCGCCAGCAGCGTAATGGGGACAGTAAGTTACAATGAGCAGTTCTTC.

V usage is TRBV27 and J usage is TRBJ2-7, with 8 bases aligning to TRBD2. The CDR3 has 20 residues. CDR1 and CDR2 (germline): MNHEY, SMNVEV (reference sequence). V lost 0 bases to trimming and J lost 0 bases; unmatched junction nucleotides: 16. The CDR3 DNA reads TGTGCCAGCAGTTTATCTCCCAGCGGGAGAAGCGCAAACCCCTCCTACGAGCAGTACTTC. Protein sequence: CASSLSPSGRSANPSYEQYF.

Worth noting for this clonotype: At one boundary the junction diverges from the germline segment, which might be a read error. The chain carries TRBV5-1 and TRBJ1-1; 8 bases agree with TRBD1. Germline V CDR1 and CDR2: SGHRS, YFSETQ. There are 16 residues in the CDR3. DNA for the CDR3: TGCGCCAGCAGCTTGGTGGCAGGGGACAGGAACACTGAAGCTCTCTTT. It yields the protein CASSLVAGDRNTEALF.

This clonotype was seen many times. This chain joins TRBV4-3 and TRBJ1-4, with D possibly matching TRBD1 (5 bases). Germline V gene sequence: CDR1 LGHNA, CDR2 YSLEER. This CDR3 is built from 16 residues. V shed 0 bases and J shed 5 bases, with 13 bases lying between them. The CDR3 region has the DNA TGCGCCAGCAGCCAAGATCTCGGGGCTGTGAATGAAAAACTGTTTTTT. Translating gives CASSQDLGAVNEKLFF.

This clonotype occurred many times. This rearrangement joins TRBV28 to TRBJ1-5, with 7 bases lining up with TRBD1. The CDR3 spans 15 residues. V shed 6 bases, J shed 2 bases, and the junction held 7 bases outside the gene matches. Germline CDR1 reads MDHEN; CDR2 reads SYDVKM. The CDR3: CASSPGTAGNQPQHF. In DNA, the CDR3 is TGTGCCAGCAGCCCCGGGACAGCTGGCAATCAGCCCCAGCATTTT.